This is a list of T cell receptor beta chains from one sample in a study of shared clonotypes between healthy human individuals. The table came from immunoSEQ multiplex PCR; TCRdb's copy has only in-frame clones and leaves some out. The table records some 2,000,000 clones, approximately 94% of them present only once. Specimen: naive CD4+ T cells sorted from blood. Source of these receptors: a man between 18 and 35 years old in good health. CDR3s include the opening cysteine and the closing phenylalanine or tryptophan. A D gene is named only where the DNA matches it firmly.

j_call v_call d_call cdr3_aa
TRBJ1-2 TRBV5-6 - CASSLAGVSAYGYTF
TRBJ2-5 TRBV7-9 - CASSLVGSGQETQYF
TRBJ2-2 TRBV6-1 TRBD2 CASSLAGMNTGELFF
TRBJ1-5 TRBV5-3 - CARSFIPILHRNQPQHF
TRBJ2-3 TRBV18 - CASSLAGTDTQYF
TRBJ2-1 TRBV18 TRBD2 CASSPSTSGLPYNEQFF
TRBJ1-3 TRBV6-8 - CARPTGAGTIYF
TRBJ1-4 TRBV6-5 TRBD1 CASSDWDRRYEKLFF
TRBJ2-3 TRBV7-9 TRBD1 CASSFPGQGTDTQYF
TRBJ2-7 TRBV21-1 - CASSKHGTGGCEQYF
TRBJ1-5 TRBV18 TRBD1 CASSPTRDRVGQPQHF
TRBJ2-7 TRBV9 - CASSPEDYFSYEQYF
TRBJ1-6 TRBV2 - CASSPTGSPLHF
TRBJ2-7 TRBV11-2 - CASSFSEISYEQYF
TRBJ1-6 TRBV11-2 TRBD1 CASSLTGGKLPSPLHF
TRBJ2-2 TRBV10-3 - CAISDFLGNTGELFF
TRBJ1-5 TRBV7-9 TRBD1 CASSAGQVEHQPQHF
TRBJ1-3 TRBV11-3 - CASSLGGAENTIYF
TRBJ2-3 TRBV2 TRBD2 CASRSPILASSTDTQYF
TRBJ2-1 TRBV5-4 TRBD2 CASSFPPGLAGANEQFF
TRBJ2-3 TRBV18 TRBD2 CASSPGGLAGVDTQYF
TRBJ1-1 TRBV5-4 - CASSLSPGSSTEAFF